Included here is one TCR beta chain sequence, with context. The data are from a study of blood T cell repertoires in COVID-19. Study details: The samples span acute and convalescent COVID-19 from the United States, Italy and Spain.

V shed 0 bases and J shed 1 base, with 10 bases lying between them. The CDR3 has 15 amino acids. The germline gives CDR1 SGDLS, CDR2 YYNGEE. Per the study methods: Amplifying reference gene primers gave estimates of nucleated cell counts. The table came from immunoSEQ multiplex PCR; TCRdb's copy has only in-frame clones and leaves some out. The DNA was the basis for D and trimming; V, J and clone size are from that table. The data show some 150,000 clones, with 84% seen just once and 2.6% held by the top ten. The specimen was peripheral blood. The chain couples TRBV9 to TRBJ2-5; no clear D. This receptor was taken from a human donor with acute or convalescent COVID-19. The donor label of this sample is uncertain. The CDR3 region has the DNA TGTGCCAGCAGCGTAGGATTCGCGTTCCAAGAGACCCAGTACTTC. Residues: CASSVGFAFQETQYF.